This record looks at one T cell receptor (beta chain) sequence and its context. This record comes from a study of shared clonotypes between healthy human individuals. Using immunoSEQ multiplex PCR, the repertoire was profiled, and TCRdb retains in-frame clones only, with some absent. The sample yields roughly 450,000 clones, approximately 79% seen once. The sequence came from a middle-aged woman in good health. Some clones in this sample may be carry-over from other donors' samples. Source material: PBMCs.

CDR3 sequence (DNA): TGTGCCAGCAGCTTCGCGCGGGAGCACTACAATGAGCAGTTCTTC. Translation: CASSFAREHYNEQFF. This sequence joins TRBV5-4 and TRBJ2-1, with 7 positions matching TRBD2. There are 15 residues in the CDR3. V shed 2 bases and J 3 bases; nucleotides not matched to a gene: 5. Germline CDR1 and CDR2: SGHNT and YYREEE (reference sequence).